This TCR beta chain derives from a study of blood T cell repertoires in COVID-19. As originally analysed: From reference gene primer amplification, estimates of nucleated cell counts were derived. Measured with immunoSEQ multiplex PCR; TCRdb has only the in-frame clones, and not every one. V, J and clone size were drawn from that table, and D and trimming were deduced from the DNA. The sample holds 210,000 or so clones, roughly 80% seen once. Losses at the gene ends were 0 bases for V and 8 bases for J; bases not matched to a gene: 8. The CDR3 extends over 17 amino acids. Germline assignment: CDR1 SGHRS and CDR2 YFSETQ.

This chain connects TRBV5-1 to TRBJ2-1; 13 nucleotides line up with TRBD2. Material for sequencing was peripheral blood. The receptor comes from an elderly woman with COVID-19, enrolled during active disease. The chain's CDR3 is CASSLAQGLAGFHEQFF. The CDR3 DNA follows: TGCGCCAGCAGCTTGGCTCAGGGACTAGCGGGATTCCATGAGCAGTTCTTC.